This T cell receptor (beta chain) was obtained from a study of blood T cells in healthy people across ages. Study observations and caveats: Diversity estimated from one million T cells was considered an underestimate. The fall in TCR beta diversity per million T cells was roughly linear with age.

This clonotype appeared a few times. The antigen is not known. The V and J ends lost 4 bases and 7 bases, in that order; junction bases with no gene match: 5. From germline, CDR1 is GTSNPN and CDR2 SVGIG (reference sequence). The CDR3 is 12 amino acids. The second PCR ran about 6 to 12 cycles with a sample-barcoded 5' primer and J-beta primers. TCRdb used MiXCR to reprocess the 5' RACE reads, holding one entry per CDR3 protein. The data hold 450,000 to 600,000 distinct CDR3 sequences, with around a quarter observed a single time. This sample also belongs to another study, concerning T cells of mothers and their children. That work states: At roughly 1.6 ug per 15 ul, all of the extracted RNA went into cDNA synthesis. With unrelated pairs as the comparison, related mother-child pairs had a slightly higher overlap that was not significant.

The sequence was collected from a boy aged 2-9 years in good health. Source material: blood. The rearrangement links TRBV30 to TRBJ2-7, with 9 bases identical to TRBD1. CDR3 DNA: TGTGCCTGGAAACAGGGGGCCTTTGAGCAGTACTTC. This sequence encodes CAWKQGAFEQYF.